The rows below give T cell receptor beta chains drawn from one sample of a study of T-cell reconstitution after alpha-beta-depleted transplantation in children. TCRdb re-called the PCR reads with MiXCR, one entry per CDR3 protein. Of some 640,000 distinct CDR3 sequences detected, 16% appear once; the ten largest clones hold 1.1%. Material: PBMCs from the stem cell graft donor, obtained from the stem cell graft. The receptors derive from a human donor who donated a stem cell graft to a child with acute myeloid leukemia. CDR3s include the opening cysteine and the closing phenylalanine or tryptophan.

V: TRBV4-3; CDR3: CASSQPFSGYNEQFF
V: TRBV7-3; CDR3: CASSFNRGDTEAFF
V: TRBV29-1; CDR3: CSVYVLGQETQYF
V: TRBV5-1; CDR3: CASSLGSGRGEQYF
V: TRBV7-2; CDR3: CASSPQRPNTEAFF
V: TRBV19; CDR3: CASSIDRAIGELFF
V: TRBV10-1; CDR3: CASSELRSSGANNEQFF
V: TRBV20-1; CDR3: CSASGGKAGELFF
V: TRBV5-1; CDR3: CASGPGGGAFDTQYF
V: TRBV9; CDR3: CASSPEGSQETQYF
V: TRBV7-2; CDR3: CASSLDYRAAYNEQFF
V: TRBV20-1; CDR3: CSATTGGRRSDTQYF
V: TRBV29-1; CDR3: CSVEGVQGNEKLFF
V: TRBV24-1; CDR3: CATSEAGGTTDTQYF
V: TRBV30; CDR3: CAWSTVNSPLHF
V: TRBV7-3; CDR3: CASSVERGHTEAFF
V: TRBV6-4; CDR3: CARRRQETQYF
V: TRBV24-1; CDR3: CATSDVGAQLHNTGELFF
V: TRBV7-2; CDR3: CASSLGQSGSNEQFF
V: TRBV7-8; CDR3: CASSLDGQASMNTGELFF
V: TRBV5-5; CDR3: CASSLRISGNTIYF
V: TRBV6-5; CDR3: CASSYGQVFRGYPSRTQYF
V: TRBV7-8; CDR3: CASSLVLGTGNTIYF
V: TRBV5-6; CDR3: CASSLGQGKGRETQYF
V: TRBV7-9; CDR3: CASSFTGSFNEKLFF
V: TRBV12-3/TRBV12-4; CDR3: CASSFGSGFGQPQHF
V: TRBV11-1; CDR3: CASSQLQGSNTEAFF